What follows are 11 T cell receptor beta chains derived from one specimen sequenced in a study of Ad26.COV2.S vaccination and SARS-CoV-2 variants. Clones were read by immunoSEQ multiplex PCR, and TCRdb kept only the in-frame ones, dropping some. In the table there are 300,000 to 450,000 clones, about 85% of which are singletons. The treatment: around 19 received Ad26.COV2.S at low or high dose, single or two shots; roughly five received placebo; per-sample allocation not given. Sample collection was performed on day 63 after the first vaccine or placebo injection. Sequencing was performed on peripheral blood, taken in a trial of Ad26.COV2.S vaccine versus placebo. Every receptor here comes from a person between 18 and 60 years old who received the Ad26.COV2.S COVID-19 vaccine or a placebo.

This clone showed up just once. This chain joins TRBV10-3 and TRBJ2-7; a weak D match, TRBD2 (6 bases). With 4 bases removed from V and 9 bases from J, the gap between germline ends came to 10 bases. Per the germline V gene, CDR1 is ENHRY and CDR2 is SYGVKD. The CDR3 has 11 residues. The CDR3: CAISGGVGQYF. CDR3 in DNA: TGTGCCATCAGTGGGGGGGTCGGGCAGTACTTC.

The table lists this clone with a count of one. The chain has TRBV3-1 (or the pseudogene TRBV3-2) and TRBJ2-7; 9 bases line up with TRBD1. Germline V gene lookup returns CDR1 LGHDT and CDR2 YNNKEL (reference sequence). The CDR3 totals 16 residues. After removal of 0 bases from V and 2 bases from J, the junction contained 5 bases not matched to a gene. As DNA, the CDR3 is TGTGCCAGCAGCCAAGATGGAAGGACAGGGGCCTACGAGCAGTACTTC. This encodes CASSQDGRTGAYEQYF.

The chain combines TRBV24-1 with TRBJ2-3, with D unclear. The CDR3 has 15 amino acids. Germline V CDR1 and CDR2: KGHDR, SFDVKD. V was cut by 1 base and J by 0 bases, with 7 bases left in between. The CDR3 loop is CATSDFSTSTDTQYF. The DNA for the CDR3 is TGTGCCACCAGTGATTTCAGTACTAGCACAGATACGCAGTATTTT.

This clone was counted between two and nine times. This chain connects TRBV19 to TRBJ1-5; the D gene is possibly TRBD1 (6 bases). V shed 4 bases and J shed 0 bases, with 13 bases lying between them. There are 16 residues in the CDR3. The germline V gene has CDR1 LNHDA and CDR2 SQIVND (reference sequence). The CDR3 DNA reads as TGTGCCAGTAGTACATCCGACAGGAATAGCAATCAGCCCCAGCATTTT. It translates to CASSTSDRNSNQPQHF. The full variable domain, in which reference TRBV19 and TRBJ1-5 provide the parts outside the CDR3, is DGGITQSPKYLFRKEGQNVTLSCEQNLNHDAMYWYRQDPGQGLRLIYYSQIVNDFQKGDIAEGYSVSREKKESFPLTVTSAQKNPTAFYLCASSTSDRNSNQPQHFGDGTRLSIL.

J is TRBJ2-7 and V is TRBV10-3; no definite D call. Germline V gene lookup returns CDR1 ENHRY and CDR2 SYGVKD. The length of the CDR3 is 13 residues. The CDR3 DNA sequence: TGTGTTGCCGCGGACCACACCTCCTACGAGCAGTACTTC. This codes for CVAADHTSYEQYF.

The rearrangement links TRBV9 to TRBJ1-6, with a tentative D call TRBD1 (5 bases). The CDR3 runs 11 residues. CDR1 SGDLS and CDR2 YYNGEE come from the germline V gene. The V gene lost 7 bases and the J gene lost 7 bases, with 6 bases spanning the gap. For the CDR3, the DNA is TGTGCCAGCGCAGGGAATTCACCCCTCCACTTT. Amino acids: CASAGNSPLHF.

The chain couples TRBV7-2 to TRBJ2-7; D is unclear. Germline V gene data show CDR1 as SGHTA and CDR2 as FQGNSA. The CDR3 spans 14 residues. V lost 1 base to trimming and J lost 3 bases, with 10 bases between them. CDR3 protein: CASSLGVSDYEQYF. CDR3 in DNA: TGTGCCAGCAGCTTAGGGGTGTCGGACTACGAGCAGTACTTC.

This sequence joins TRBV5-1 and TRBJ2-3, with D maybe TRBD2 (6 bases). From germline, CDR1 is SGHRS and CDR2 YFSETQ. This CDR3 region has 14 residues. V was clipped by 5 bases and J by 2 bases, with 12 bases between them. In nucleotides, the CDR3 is TGCGCCAGCAGTAGGGACTTAGTCACAGATACGCAGTATTTT. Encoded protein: CASSRDLVTDTQYF.

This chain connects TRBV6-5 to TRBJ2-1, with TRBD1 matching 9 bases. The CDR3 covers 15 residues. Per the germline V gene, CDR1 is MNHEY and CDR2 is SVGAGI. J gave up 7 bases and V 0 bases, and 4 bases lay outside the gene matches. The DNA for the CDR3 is TGTGCCAGCAGTTACTCGTGGGACAGGGTGAATGAGCAGTTCTTC. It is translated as CASSYSWDRVNEQFF.

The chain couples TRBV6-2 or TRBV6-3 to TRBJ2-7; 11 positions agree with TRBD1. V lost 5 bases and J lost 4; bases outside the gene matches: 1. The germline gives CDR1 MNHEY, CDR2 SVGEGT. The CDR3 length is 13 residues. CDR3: CASSGTGGYEQYF. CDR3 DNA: TGTGCCAGCAGTGGGACAGGGGGTTACGAGCAGTACTTC.

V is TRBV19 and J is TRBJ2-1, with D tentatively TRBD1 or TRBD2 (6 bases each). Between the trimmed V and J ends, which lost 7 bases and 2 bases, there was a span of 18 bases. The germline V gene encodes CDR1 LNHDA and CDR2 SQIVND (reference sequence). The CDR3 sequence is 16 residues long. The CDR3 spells CASTPGASVTYNEQFF. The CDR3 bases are TGTGCCAGTACCCCGGGGGCTAGCGTAACCTACAATGAGCAGTTCTTC. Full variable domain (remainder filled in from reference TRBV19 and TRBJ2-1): DGGITQSPKYLFRKEGQNVTLSCEQNLNHDAMYWYRQDPGQGLRLIYYSQIVNDFQKGDIAEGYSVSREKKESFPLTVTSAQKNPTAFYLCASTPGASVTYNEQFFGPGTRLTVL.